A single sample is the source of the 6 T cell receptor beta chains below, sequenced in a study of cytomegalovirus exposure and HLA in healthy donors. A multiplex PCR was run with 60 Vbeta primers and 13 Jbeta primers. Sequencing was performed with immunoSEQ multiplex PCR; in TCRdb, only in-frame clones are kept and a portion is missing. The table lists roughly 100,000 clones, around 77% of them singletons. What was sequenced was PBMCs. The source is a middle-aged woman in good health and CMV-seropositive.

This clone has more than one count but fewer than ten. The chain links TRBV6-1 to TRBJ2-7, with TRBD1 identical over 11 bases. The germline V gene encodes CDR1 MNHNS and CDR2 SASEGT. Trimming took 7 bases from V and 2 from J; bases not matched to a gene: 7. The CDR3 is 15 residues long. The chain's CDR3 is CASTRGTGGAYEQYF. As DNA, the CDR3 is TGTGCCAGCACCCGAGGGACAGGGGGAGCCTACGAGCAGTACTTC.

CDR3 DNA: TGCGCCAGCACCCCACGACCTCCGGGACAGGGGTTTTTAGACACTGAAGCTTTCTTT. This codes for CASTPRPPGQGFLDTEAFF. V usage is TRBV5-1 and J usage is TRBJ1-1, with TRBD1 matching over 10 bases. J gave up 3 bases and V 6 bases, and 20 bases lay outside the gene matches. Looked up from germline, CDR1 is SGHRS and CDR2 is YFSETQ. The CDR3 is 19 amino acids.

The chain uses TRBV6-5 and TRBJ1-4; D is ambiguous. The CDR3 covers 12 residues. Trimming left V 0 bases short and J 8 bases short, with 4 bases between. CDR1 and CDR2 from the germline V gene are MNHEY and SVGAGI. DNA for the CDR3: TGTGCCAGCAGTTACTCGGGCGAAAAACTGTTTTTT. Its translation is CASSYSGEKLFF.

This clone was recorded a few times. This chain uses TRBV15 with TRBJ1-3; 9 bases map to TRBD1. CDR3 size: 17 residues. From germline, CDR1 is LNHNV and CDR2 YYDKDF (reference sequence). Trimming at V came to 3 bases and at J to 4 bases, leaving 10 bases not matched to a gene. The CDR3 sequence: CATSRGRDRVFGNTIYF. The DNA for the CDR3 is TGTGCCACCAGCAGGGGCCGGGACAGGGTTTTCGGAAACACCATATATTTT.

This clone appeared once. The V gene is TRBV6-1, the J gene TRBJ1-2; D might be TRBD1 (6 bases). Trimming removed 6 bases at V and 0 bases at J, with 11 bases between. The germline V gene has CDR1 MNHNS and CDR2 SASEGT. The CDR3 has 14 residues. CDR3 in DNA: TGTGCCAGCAGCCTACAGGGCGCTAACTATGGCTACACCTTC. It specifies CASSLQGANYGYTF.

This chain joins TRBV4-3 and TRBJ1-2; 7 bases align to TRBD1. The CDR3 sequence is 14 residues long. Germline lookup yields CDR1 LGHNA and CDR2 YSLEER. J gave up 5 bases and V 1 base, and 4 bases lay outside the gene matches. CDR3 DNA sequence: TGCGCCAGCAGCCAAGCCAGGGGGTCTTATGGCTACACCTTC. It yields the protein CASSQARGSYGYTF.